The 19 T cell receptor beta chains reported below all come from one sample, sequenced in a study of beta chain features in type 1 diabetes. Reverse transcribing all isolated RNA meant expressed TCRB transcripts were sequenced. Repertoires were generated with immunoSEQ multiplex PCR, while TCRdb's copy carries only in-frame clones and drops some. The top ten hold roughly 1% of the sample, which has about 290,000 clones, approximately 8% seen once. Sequencing was performed on central memory CD4+ T cells from blood. These receptors were taken from a young woman in good health.

This clone was counted between two and nine times. This chain links TRBV29-1 with TRBJ2-5, with 10 bases lining up with TRBD2. CDR1 SQVTM and CDR2 ANQGSEA come from the germline V gene. The CDR3 spans 13 residues. Trimming at V came to 7 bases and at J to 11 bases, leaving 13 bases not matched to a gene. In DNA form, the CDR3 reads TGCAGCGGTGGGACTAGCGACGCCTTGGAGCAGTACTTC. This codes for CSGGTSDALEQYF. Full variable domain (missing parts from reference TRBV29-1 and TRBJ2-5): SAVISQKPSRDICQRGTSLTIQCQVDSQVTMMFWYRQQPGQSLTLIATANQGSEATYESGFVIDKFPISRPNLTFSTLTVSNMSPEDSSIYLCSGGTSDALEQYFGPGTRLLVL.

This clone occurred a few times. The chain joins TRBV28 to TRBJ1-2, with 8 bases lining up with TRBD1. Germline CDR1 reads MDHEN; CDR2 reads SYDVKM. This CDR3 is built from 14 residues. With 3 bases clipped from V and 6 bases from J, the junction kept 6 bases outside the gene matches. This CDR3 is CASSLDRAGNGYTF. CDR3 coding DNA: TGTGCCAGCAGTTTGGACAGGGCTGGGAATGGCTACACCTTC.

The V gene is TRBV4-3, the J gene TRBJ1-2, with D uncertain. The V and J ends lost 0 bases and 8 bases respectively, with 10 bases between them. The V gene's germline CDR1 is LGHNA and CDR2 YSLEER. CDR3 size: 13 residues. The CDR3 region has the DNA TGCGCCAGCAGCCAAGAACTTAAGCTCGGCTACACCTTC. It encodes CASSQELKLGYTF.

V usage is TRBV7-9 and J usage is TRBJ2-6; D ambiguous. CDR1 is SEHNR and CDR2 is FQNEAQ in the germline V gene (reference sequence). The CDR3 has 16 amino acids. The V end was cut by 5 bases, the J end by 2 bases, with 13 bases between. For the CDR3, the DNA is TGTGCCAGCAGCCCCTTCAAAGGGCCTGGGGCCAACGTCCTGACTTTC. Translated: CASSPFKGPGANVLTF. Full variable domain (rest looked up from reference TRBV7-9 and TRBJ2-6): DTGVSQNPRHKITKRGQNVTFRCDPISEHNRLYWYRQTLGQGPEFLTYFQNEAQLEKSRLLSDRFSAERPKGSFSTLEIQRTEQGDSAMYLCASSPFKGPGANVLTFGAGSRLTVL.

In this sample, this clone turned up a few times. This rearrangement joins TRBV5-6 to TRBJ1-2; perhaps TRBD1 as D (6 bases). V lost 5 bases, J lost 3 bases, and 23 bases lay in between. The CDR3 consists of 17 residues. The V gene's germline CDR1 is SGHDT and CDR2 YYEEEE. Here the CDR3 DNA reads TGTGCCAGCAGTCCTGGACAGAGAAACCTAATTTACTATGGCTACACCTTC. Translation: CASSPGQRNLIYYGYTF.

The chain recombines TRBV6-5 with TRBJ2-6; D not certain. Trimming shortened V by 5 bases and J by 4 bases, and 6 bases separated the two germline ends. CDR3 length: 13 amino acids. Germline loops: CDR1 MNHEY, CDR2 SVGAGI. The CDR3 DNA follows: TGTGCCAGCAGTACTGGCGGGGCCAACGTCCTGACTTTC. Its translation is CASSTGGANVLTF.

The V and J genes are TRBV5-6 and TRBJ1-5, with unresolved D. Per germline, CDR1 SGHDT and CDR2 YYEEEE. The CDR3 is made up of 15 amino acids. V lost 0 bases and J 1 base, leaving 8 bases between the germline ends. CDR3 sequence: CASSLGMESNQPQHF. DNA of the CDR3: TGTGCCAGCAGCTTGGGAATGGAGAGCAATCAGCCCCAGCATTTT.

In its sample, this clone was seen a few times. The rearrangement uses TRBV19 and TRBJ1-1; no reliable D call. Looked up from germline, CDR1 is LNHDA and CDR2 is SQIVND (reference sequence). V was clipped by 5 bases and J by 2 bases, with 12 bases between them. The length of the CDR3 is 14 residues. Here the CDR3 DNA reads TGTGCCAGTAGTCCTCGTGGCAGAAACACTGAAGCTTTCTTT. Translated, it gives CASSPRGRNTEAFF.

This chain uses TRBV6-5 with TRBJ1-1, with D possibly matching TRBD1 (6 bases). The germline CDR1 and CDR2 sequences are MNHEY and SVGAGI. The CDR3 sequence is 13 residues long. The V gene lost 5 bases and the J gene lost 8 bases, with 15 bases spanning the gap. CDR3: CASSRQQGFEAFF. As DNA, the CDR3 is TGTGCCAGCAGTCGTCAACAGGGATTCGAAGCTTTCTTT.

Concerning this clone: The DNA is left out, because the CDR3 cannot be placed on it with certainty; the CDR3 is given as TCRdb lists it. The V gene is TRBV6-5, the J gene TRBJ2-4; the table's D call, TRBD1, has no DNA check behind it. The CDR3 numbers 13 amino acids, ends counted. Per germline, CDR1 MNHEY and CDR2 SVGAGI. CDR3 region: CAVGGGTDTLLYF.

J is TRBJ2-2 and V is TRBV29-1; 8 bases fit TRBD1. There are 14 residues in the CDR3. Trimming cost V 6 bases and J 4 bases; bases outside gene matches: 7. Germline CDR1 reads SQVTM; CDR2 reads ANQGSEA. In DNA form, the CDR3 reads TGCAGCGTCAGGACAGGGTCTGTCACCGGGGAGCTGTTTTTT. Protein sequence: CSVRTGSVTGELFF.

In this sample, this clone turned up many times. V and J are TRBV27 and TRBJ2-7; D gene ambiguous. V shed 7 bases and J shed 5 bases, with 9 bases lying between them. Per germline, CDR1 MNHEY and CDR2 SMNVEV (reference sequence). The CDR3 length is 11 residues. CDR3 coding DNA: TGTGCCAGCAAGGCGGTACACGAGCAGTACGTC. This translates into CASKAVHEQYV.

The rearrangement uses TRBV7-2 and TRBJ2-3; 7 bases align to TRBD2. The V segment lost 5 bases and the J segment 1 base; nucleotides outside the gene matches: 0. The CDR3 spans 13 residues. CDR1 is SGHTA and CDR2 is FQGNSA in the germline V gene. This CDR3 reads CASSAGGTDTQYF. In nucleotides, the CDR3 is TGTGCCAGCAGCGCGGGGGGCACAGATACGCAGTATTTT.

The chain carries TRBV30 and TRBJ2-2, with TRBD1 matching over 9 bases. Germline values: CDR1 GTSNPN, CDR2 SVGIG (reference sequence). The CDR3 spans 15 residues. The ends lost 2 bases at V and 6 bases at J; junction bases unmatched: 7. The CDR3 sequence: CAWSTGTGRAGELFF. Written as DNA, the CDR3 is TGTGCCTGGAGTACCGGGACAGGGAGGGCCGGGGAGCTGTTTTTT.

V is TRBV7-2 and J is TRBJ2-3; 9 bases map to TRBD2. The CDR3 totals 14 residues. The germline CDR1 and CDR2 sequences are SGHTA and FQGNSA. Trimming cost V 3 bases and J 5 bases; bases outside gene matches: 3. The CDR3: CASSFSSGEDTQYF. CDR3 in DNA: TGTGCCAGCAGCTTCTCTAGCGGGGAAGATACGCAGTATTTT.

This clone was seen a few times. The CDR3 reads CASSQTLASETQYF. CDR3 DNA sequence: TGTGCCAGCAGCCAAACATTGGCGAGCGAGACCCAGTACTTC. The chain uses TRBV5-4 and TRBJ2-5; D uncertain. The CDR3 extends over 14 amino acids. The V end lost 4 bases, the J end lost 5 bases, and 15 bases lay between the germline ends. Per the germline V gene, CDR1 is SGHNT and CDR2 is YYREEE (reference sequence).

The chain employs TRBV7-9 and TRBJ1-3; a possible D gene is TRBD1 (5 bases). Per germline, CDR1 SEHNR and CDR2 FQNEAQ (reference sequence). Trimming pared 5 bases from V and 4 bases from J, leaving 15 bases between. The CDR3 covers 15 residues. CDR3 DNA sequence: TGTGCCAGCAGCCGCCAGGGTGCTCGGGGAAACACCATATATTTT. It encodes CASSRQGARGNTIYF.

This clone was seen a handful of times. The sample contains more than one DNA sequence encoding this CDR3. This chain uses TRBV18 with TRBJ2-3; 12 bases align to TRBD2. Germline trimming cut 3 bases from V and 3 bases from J; bases unmatched to any gene: 1. The CDR3 length is 15 residues. Looked up from germline, CDR1 is KGHSH and CDR2 is LQKENI. The CDR3 reads CASSPGLAGTDTQYF. The CDR3 region has the DNA TGTGCCAGCTCACCTGGACTAGCGGGAACAGATACGCAGTATTTT. Based on the CDR3 plus reference TRBV18 and TRBJ2-3, the full variable domain is NAGVMQNPRHLVRRRGQEARLRCSPMKGHSHVYWYRQLPEEGLKFMVYLQKENIIDESGMPKERFSAEFPKEGPSILRIQQVVRGDSAAYFCASSPGLAGTDTQYFGPGTRLTVL.

The chain has TRBV19 and TRBJ1-1; maybe TRBD1 (5 bases). Trimming removed 5 bases from V and 3 bases from J, with 16 bases in between. The CDR3 has 15 residues. Germline CDR1 LNHDA, CDR2 SQIVND (reference sequence). In DNA, the CDR3 is TGTGCCAGTAGTCCAAGGACTGGGGGAGACACTGAAGCTTTCTTT. Translating it yields CASSPRTGGDTEAFF.